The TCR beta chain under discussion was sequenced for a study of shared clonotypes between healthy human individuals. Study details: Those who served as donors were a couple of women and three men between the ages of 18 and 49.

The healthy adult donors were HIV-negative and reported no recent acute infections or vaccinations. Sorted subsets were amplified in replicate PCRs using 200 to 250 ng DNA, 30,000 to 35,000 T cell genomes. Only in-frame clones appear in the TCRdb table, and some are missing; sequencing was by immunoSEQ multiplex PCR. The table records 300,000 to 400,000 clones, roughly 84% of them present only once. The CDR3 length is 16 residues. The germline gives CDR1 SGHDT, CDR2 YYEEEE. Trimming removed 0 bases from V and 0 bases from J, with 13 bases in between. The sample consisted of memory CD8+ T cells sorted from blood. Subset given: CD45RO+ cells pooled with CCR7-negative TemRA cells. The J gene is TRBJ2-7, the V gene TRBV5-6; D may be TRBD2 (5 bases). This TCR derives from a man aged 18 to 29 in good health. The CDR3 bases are TGTGCCAGCAGCTTGGGCGGGCAGCTGAGCTCCTACGAGCAGTACTTC. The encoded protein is CASSLGGQLSSYEQYF.